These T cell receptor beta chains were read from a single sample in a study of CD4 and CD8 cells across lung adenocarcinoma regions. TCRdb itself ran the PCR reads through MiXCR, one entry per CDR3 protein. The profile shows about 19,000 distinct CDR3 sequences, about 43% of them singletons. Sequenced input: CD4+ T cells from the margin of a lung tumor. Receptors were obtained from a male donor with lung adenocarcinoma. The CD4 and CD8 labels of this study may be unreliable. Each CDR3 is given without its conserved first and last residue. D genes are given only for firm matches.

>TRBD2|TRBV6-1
ASRLAEGYEQY
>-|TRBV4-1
ASSQEGVGSSGPETQY
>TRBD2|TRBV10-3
AGGEGSGGPDTQY
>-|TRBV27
ASKTFGTGITEAQY
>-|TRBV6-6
ASRRGTNTEAF
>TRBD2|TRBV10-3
AISESRGGGETQY
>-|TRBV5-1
ASRSGGRGIDTQY
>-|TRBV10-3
ATERDPTDTQY
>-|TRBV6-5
ASSSGQVAKDIQY
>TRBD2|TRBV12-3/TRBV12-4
ASSPNSGTSGRAVGNEQF
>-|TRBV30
AWSQITGTEAF
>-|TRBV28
ASSLWGGKETQY
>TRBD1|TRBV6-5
ASTFAGTGNTGELF
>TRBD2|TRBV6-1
ASSRGGGPYEQY
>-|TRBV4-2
ASSQDGPTATNTQY
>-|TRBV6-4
ASGAGLWGKNIQY
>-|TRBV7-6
ASSPQGISYEQY
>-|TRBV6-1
ASRTGTDYNEQF
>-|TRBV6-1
ASIAAGGGYGYT
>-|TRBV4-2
ASGPNPGIRTYNEQF
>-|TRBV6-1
AGSGGSDSETQY
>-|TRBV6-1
ASRHTNQVDNEQF
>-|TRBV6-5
ASSSAGLRASDKDTQY
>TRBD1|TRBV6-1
ASRLDRGGNEQF
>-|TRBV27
ASSLTGPRAKDTQY
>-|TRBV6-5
ASFGRGARGPEAF
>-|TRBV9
ASSSWDTEAF
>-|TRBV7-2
ASRAADILETQY
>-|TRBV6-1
ASSQHQGLTATNEKLF
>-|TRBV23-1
ATRQALGPETLDEQY
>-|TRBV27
ASSPGRGACEPETQY
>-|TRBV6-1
ASSEGAGGRDQDTQY
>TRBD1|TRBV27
ASCPGRGARGTDTQY
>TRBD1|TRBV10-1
ASSPGTGSTDTQY
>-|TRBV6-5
ASSYSTDALPY
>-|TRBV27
ARGFGGGAKNTQY
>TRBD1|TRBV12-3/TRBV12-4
ASSDRGNTEAF
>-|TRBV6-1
ASRLQAGSTGKQY
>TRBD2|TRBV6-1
ASRESASGREETQY
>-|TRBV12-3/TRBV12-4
ASSLGGGGYT
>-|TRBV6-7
ASRRVNTEAF
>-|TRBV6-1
ASTLLSVVTSGPDTQY
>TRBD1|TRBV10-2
ASSEGRGRSGANEQN
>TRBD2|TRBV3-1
ASSQGETSEASYNEQF